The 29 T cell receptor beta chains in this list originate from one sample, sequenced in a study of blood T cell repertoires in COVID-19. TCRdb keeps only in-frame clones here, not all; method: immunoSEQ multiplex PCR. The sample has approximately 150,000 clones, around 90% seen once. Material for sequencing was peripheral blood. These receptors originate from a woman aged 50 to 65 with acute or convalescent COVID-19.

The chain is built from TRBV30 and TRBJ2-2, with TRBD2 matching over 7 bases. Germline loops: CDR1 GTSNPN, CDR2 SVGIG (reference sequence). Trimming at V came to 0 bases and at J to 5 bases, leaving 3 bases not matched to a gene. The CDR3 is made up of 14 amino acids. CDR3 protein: CAWSVGSGTGELFF. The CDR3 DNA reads TGTGCCTGGAGTGTAGGTAGCGGGACCGGGGAGCTGTTTTTT.

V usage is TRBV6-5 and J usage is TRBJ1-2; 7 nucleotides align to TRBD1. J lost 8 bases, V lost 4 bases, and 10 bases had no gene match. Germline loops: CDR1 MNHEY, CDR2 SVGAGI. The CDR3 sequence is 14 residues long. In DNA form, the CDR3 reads TGTGCCAGCAGTTTCAAAATGACAGGGCACGGCTACACCTTC. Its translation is CASSFKMTGHGYTF.

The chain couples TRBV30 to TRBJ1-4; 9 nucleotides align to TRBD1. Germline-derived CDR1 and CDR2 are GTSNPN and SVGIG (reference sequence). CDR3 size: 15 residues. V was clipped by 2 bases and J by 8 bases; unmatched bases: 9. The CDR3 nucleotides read TGTGCCTGGAGTCCCTGGGACAGGGTACTGGAAAAACTGTTTTTT. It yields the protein CAWSPWDRVLEKLFF.

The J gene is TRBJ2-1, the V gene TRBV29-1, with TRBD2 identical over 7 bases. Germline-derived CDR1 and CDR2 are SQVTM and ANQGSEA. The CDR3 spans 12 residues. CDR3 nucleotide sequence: TGCAGTTCCCGGGGCACGGGAGGTGAGCAGTTCTTC. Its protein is CSSRGTGGEQFF.

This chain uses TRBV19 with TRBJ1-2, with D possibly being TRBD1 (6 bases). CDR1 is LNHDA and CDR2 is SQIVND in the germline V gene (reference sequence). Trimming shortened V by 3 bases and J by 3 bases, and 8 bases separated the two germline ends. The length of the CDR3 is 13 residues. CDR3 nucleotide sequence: TGTGCCAGTAGTATTGGGGGCGACTATGGCTACACCTTC. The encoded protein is CASSIGGDYGYTF. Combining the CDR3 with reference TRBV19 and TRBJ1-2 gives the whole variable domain DGGITQSPKYLFRKEGQNVTLSCEQNLNHDAMYWYRQDPGQGLRLIYYSQIVNDFQKGDIAEGYSVSREKKESFPLTVTSAQKNPTAFYLCASSIGGDYGYTFGSGTRLTVV.

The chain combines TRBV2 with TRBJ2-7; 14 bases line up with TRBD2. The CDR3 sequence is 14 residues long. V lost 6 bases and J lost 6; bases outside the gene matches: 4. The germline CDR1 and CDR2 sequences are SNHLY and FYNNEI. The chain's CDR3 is CASREGLAGVEQYF. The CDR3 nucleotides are TGTGCCAGCAGGGAGGGACTAGCGGGAGTCGAGCAGTACTTC.

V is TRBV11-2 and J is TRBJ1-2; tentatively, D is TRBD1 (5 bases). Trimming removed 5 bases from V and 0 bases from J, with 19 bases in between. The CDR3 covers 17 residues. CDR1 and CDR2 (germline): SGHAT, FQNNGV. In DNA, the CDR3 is TGTGCCAGCAGCCAAAATGGTGGCAGGGTAGCTAACTATGGCTACACCTTC. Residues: CASSQNGGRVANYGYTF.

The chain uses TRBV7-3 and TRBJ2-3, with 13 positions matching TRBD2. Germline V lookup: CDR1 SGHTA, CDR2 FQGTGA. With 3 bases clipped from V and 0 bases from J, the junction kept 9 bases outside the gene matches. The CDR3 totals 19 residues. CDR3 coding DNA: TGTGCCAGCAGCTTTCGACTAGCGGGGGGCTACTCTAGCACAGATACGCAGTATTTT. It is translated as CASSFRLAGGYSSTDTQYF.

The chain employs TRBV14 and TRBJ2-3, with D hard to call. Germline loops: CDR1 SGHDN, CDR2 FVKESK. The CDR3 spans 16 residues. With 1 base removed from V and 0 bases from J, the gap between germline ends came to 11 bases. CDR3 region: CASSQGGQPSTDTQYF. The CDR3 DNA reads TGTGCCAGCAGCCAAGGAGGTCAGCCTAGCACAGATACGCAGTATTTT.

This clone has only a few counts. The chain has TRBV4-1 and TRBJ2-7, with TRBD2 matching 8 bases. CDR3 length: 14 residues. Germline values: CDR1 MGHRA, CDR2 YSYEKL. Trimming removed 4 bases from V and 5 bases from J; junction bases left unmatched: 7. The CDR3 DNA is TGCGCCAGCAGCCCCGGGGGGGCGGGCGACGAGCAGTACTTC. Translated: CASSPGGAGDEQYF.

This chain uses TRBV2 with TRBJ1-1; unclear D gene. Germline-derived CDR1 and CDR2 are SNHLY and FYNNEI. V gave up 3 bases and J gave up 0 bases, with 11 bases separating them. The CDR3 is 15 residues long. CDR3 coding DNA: TGTGCCAGCAGTGAGTCGGTTCCCATGAACACTGAAGCTTTCTTT. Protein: CASSESVPMNTEAFF.

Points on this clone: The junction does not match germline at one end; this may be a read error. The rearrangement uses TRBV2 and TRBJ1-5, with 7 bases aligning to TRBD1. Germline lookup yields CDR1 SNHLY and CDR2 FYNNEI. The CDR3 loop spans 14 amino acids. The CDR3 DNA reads TGTGCCGGCAGGGGACGACAGGGCCATCAGCCCCAGCATTTT. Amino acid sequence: CAGRGRQGHQPQHF.

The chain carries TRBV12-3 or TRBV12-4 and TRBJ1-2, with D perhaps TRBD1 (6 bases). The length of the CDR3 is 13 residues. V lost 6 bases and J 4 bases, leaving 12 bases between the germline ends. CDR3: CASSPGQPYGYTF. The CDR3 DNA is TGTGCCAGCAGCCCTGGACAGCCCTATGGCTACACCTTC.

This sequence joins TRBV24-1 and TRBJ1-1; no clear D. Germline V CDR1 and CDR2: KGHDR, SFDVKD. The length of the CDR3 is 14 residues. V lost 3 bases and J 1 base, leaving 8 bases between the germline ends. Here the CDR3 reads CATSDHRENTEAFF. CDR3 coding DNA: TGTGCCACCAGTGATCACAGAGAGAACACTGAAGCTTTCTTT.

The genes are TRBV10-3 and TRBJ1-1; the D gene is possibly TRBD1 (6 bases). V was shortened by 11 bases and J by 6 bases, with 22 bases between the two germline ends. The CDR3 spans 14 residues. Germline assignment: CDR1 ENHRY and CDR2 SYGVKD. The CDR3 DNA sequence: TGTGCCGTCCTTCGGGGGGGCCCCCGATCTGAAGCTTTCTTT. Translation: CAVLRGGPRSEAFF.

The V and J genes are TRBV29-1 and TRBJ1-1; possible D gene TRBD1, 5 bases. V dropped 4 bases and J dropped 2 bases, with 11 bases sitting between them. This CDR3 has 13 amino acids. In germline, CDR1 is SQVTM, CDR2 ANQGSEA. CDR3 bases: TGCAGCGTTGTAAGGGGTGGCAACACTGAAGCTTTCTTT. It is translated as CSVVRGGNTEAFF.

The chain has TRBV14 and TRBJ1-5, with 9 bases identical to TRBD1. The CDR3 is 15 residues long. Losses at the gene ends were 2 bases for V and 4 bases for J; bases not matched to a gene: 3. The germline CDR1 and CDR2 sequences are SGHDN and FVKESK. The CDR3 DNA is TGTGCCAGCAGCCAAACAGGGGGCTGGAATCAGCCCCAGCATTTT. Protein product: CASSQTGGWNQPQHF.

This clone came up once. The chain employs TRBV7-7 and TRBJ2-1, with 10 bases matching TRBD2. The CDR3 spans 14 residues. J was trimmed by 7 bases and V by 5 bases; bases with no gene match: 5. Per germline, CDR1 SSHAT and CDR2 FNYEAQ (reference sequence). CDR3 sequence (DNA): TGTGCCAGCAGCCCTAGCGGGAGTGTAAATGAGCAGTTCTTC. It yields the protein CASSPSGSVNEQFF. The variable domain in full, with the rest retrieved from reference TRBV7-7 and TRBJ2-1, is GAGVSQSPRYKVTKRGQDVTLRCDPISSHATLYWYQQALGQGPEFLTYFNYEAQPDKSGLPSDRFSAERPEGSISTLTIQRTEQRDSAMYRCASSPSGSVNEQFFGPGTRLTVL.

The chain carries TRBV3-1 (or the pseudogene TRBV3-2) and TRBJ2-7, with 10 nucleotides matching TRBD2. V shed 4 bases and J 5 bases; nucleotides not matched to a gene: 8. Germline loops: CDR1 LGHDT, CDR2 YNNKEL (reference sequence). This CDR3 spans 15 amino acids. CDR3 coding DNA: TGTGCCAGCAGCCGATCCTTAGCGGGAGGCAACGAGCAGTACTTC. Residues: CASSRSLAGGNEQYF.

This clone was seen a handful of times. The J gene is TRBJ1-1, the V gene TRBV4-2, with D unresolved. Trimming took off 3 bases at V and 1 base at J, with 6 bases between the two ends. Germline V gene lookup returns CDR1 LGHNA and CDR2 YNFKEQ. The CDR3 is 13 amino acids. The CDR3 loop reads CASSHTENTEAFF. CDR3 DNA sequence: TGTGCCAGCAGCCATACAGAGAACACTGAAGCTTTCTTT.

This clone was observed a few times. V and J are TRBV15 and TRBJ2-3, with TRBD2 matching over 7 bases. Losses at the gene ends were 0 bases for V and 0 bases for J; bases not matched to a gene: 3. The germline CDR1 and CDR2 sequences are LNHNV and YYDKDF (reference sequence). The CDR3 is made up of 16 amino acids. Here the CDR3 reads CATSRDERGSTDTQYF. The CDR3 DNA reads TGTGCCACCAGCAGAGACGAGCGGGGTAGCACAGATACGCAGTATTTT.

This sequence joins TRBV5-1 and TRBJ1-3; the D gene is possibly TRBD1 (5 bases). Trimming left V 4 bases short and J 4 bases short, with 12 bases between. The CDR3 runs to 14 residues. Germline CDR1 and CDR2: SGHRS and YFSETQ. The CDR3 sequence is CASSTGAGGNTIYF. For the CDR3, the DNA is TGCGCCAGCAGCACAGGCGCGGGGGGAAACACCATATATTTT.

DNA of the CDR3: TGTGCCATCAGTGAGTCCTATACCCTAGATACGCAGTATTTT. It encodes CAISESYTLDTQYF. This sequence joins TRBV10-3 and TRBJ2-3, with D hard to call. Trimming cost V 0 bases and J 5 bases, with 9 bases left between them. The CDR3 consists of 14 residues. Germline loops: CDR1 ENHRY, CDR2 SYGVKD.

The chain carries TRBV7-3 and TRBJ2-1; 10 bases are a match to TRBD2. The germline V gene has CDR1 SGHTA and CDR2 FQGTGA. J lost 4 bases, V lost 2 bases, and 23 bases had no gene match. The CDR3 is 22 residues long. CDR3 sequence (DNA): TGTGCCAGCAGCTTACCACGGGTTCCTAGCGGGAGTGCACCCCTAAATTACAATGAGCAGTTCTTC. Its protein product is CASSLPRVPSGSAPLNYNEQFF. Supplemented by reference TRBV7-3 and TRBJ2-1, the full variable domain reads GAGVSQTPSNKVTEKGKYVELRCDPISGHTALYWYRQSLGQGPEFLIYFQGTGAADDSGLPNDRFFAVRPEGSVSTLKIQRTERGDSAVYLCASSLPRVPSGSAPLNYNEQFFGPGTRLTVL.

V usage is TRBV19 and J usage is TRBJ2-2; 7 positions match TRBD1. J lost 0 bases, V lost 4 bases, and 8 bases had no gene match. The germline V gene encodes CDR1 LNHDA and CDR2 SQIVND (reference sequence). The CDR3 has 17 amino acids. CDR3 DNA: TGTGCCAGTAGTAACCCCAGGGGGTTTGCGAACACCGGGGAGCTGTTTTTT. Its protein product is CASSNPRGFANTGELFF.

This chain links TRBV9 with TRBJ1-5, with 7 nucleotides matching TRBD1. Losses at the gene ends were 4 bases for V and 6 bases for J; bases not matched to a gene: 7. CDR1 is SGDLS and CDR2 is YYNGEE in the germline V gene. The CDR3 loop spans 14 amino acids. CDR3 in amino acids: CASSQDRAFQPQHF. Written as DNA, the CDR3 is TGTGCCAGCAGCCAAGACAGGGCCTTTCAGCCCCAGCATTTT. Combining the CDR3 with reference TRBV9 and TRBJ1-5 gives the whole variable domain DSGVTQTPKHLITATGQRVTLRCSPRSGDLSVYWYQQSLDQGLQFLIQYYNGEERAKGNILERFSAQQFPDLHSELNLSSLELGDSALYFCASSQDRAFQPQHFGDGTRLSIL.

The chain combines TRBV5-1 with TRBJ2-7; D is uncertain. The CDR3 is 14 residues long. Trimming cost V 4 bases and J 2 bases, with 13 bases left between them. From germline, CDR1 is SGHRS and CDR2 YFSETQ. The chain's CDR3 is CASSGYTAPYEQYF. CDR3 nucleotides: TGCGCCAGCAGCGGCTATACAGCACCCTACGAGCAGTACTTC.

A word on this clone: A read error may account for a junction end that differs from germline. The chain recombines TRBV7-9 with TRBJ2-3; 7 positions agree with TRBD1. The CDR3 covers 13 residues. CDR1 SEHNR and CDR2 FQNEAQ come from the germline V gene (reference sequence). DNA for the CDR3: TGTGCCAGCAGCCCCGGTGGGACAGTTACGCAGTATTTT. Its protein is CASSPGGTVTQYF. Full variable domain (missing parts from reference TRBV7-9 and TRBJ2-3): DTGVSQNPRHKITKRGQNVTFRCDPISEHNRLYWYRQTLGQGPEFLTYFQNEAQLEKSRLLSDRFSAERPKGSFSTLEIQRTEQGDSAMYLCASSPGGTVTQYFGPGTRLTVL.

This CDR3 is CASSLVAVSYNEQFF. In nucleotides, the CDR3 is TGTGCCAGCAGCTTGGTCGCGGTTTCCTACAATGAGCAGTTCTTC. V gene TRBV5-6 combines with J gene TRBJ2-1; D unclear. This CDR3 is built from 15 residues. V lost 0 bases and J 1 base, leaving 8 bases between the germline ends. Germline CDR1 reads SGHDT; CDR2 reads YYEEEE. Full variable domain (missing parts from reference TRBV5-6 and TRBJ2-1): DAGVTQSPTHLIKTRGQQVTLRCSPKSGHDTVSWYQQALGQGPQFIFQYYEEEERQRGNFPDRFSGHQFPNYSSELNVNALLLGDSALYLCASSLVAVSYNEQFFGPGTRLTVL.